These 30 T cell receptor beta chains were all obtained from the same sample, sequenced in a study of shared clonotypes between healthy human individuals. TCRdb's copy holds only in-frame clones and misses some; the assay was immunoSEQ multiplex PCR. Here the sample spans roughly 2.5 million clones, approximately 94% being singletons. The specimen was naive CD4+ T cells sorted from blood. Subset here: CD45RA+ positively selected. The receptors come from a young man in good health.

V and J are TRBV25-1 and TRBJ1-1; no clear D. This CDR3 has 14 amino acids. Looked up from germline, CDR1 is MGHDK and CDR2 is SYGVNS. V was trimmed by 1 base and J by 2 bases, leaving 8 bases between them. CDR3 amino acids: CASSESHYNTEAFF. The CDR3 nucleotides read TGTGCCAGCAGTGAATCTCACTATAACACTGAAGCTTTCTTT.

V usage is TRBV28 and J usage is TRBJ2-7; a possible D gene is TRBD1 (5 bases). CDR3 length equals 13 residues. Trimming shortened V by 6 bases and J by 2 bases, and 11 bases separated the two germline ends. Germline V lookup: CDR1 MDHEN, CDR2 SYDVKM. The CDR3 DNA reads TGTGCCAGCAGGCGACAGACGCCCTACGAGCAGTACTTC. This encodes CASRRQTPYEQYF.

The CDR3 region has the DNA TGTGCCAGCAAACCGGGACTAAGCTACAATGAGCAGTTCTTC. Residues: CASKPGLSYNEQFF. The rearrangement joins TRBV28 to TRBJ2-1; 7 bases are shared with TRBD2. The ends lost 7 bases at V and 3 bases at J; junction bases unmatched: 6. The germline V gene has CDR1 MDHEN and CDR2 SYDVKM. This CDR3 contains 14 residues. The entire variable domain, with the rest obtained from reference TRBV28 and TRBJ2-1, is as follows: DVKVTQSSRYLVKRTGEKVFLECVQDMDHENMFWYRQDPGLGLRLIYFSYDVKMKEKGDIPEGYSVSREKKERFSLILESASTNQTSMYLCASKPGLSYNEQFFGPGTRLTVL.

This chain connects TRBV6-6 to TRBJ2-7, with D perhaps TRBD1 or TRBD2 (5 bases each). Between the trimmed V and J ends, which lost 2 bases and 3 bases, there was a span of 11 bases. Per germline, CDR1 MNHNY and CDR2 SVGAGI (reference sequence). This CDR3 has 14 amino acids. The CDR3, as DNA: TGTGCCAGCAGTTACCGAGGGACCGACTACGAGCAGTACTTC. It encodes CASSYRGTDYEQYF.

J is TRBJ1-3 and V is TRBV19, with 7 nucleotides matching TRBD1. The CDR3 consists of 18 residues. The J segment lost 2 bases and the V segment lost 5 bases, leaving 15 bases of the junction unmatched. The germline CDR1 and CDR2 sequences are LNHDA and SQIVND (reference sequence). The CDR3 loop is CASSFTRSTGTAGNTIYF. CDR3 nucleotides: TGTGCCAGTAGTTTTACACGTTCTACCGGGACAGCTGGAAACACCATATATTTT.

The rearrangement joins TRBV5-6 to TRBJ2-2, with 8 nucleotides matching TRBD1. The CDR3 has 16 amino acids. CDR1 and CDR2 (germline): SGHDT, YYEEEE. Losses at the gene ends were 0 bases for V and 6 bases for J; bases not matched to a gene: 7. CDR3 nucleotides: TGTGCCAGCAGCTTGGCCGGGACAGGAATCCCCGGGGAGCTGTTTTTT. Its translation: CASSLAGTGIPGELFF.

V gene TRBV5-1 combines with J gene TRBJ2-1; D is perhaps TRBD2 (6 bases). V was trimmed by 1 base and J by 5 bases, leaving 13 bases between them. The germline V gene encodes CDR1 SGHRS and CDR2 YFSETQ. CDR3 size: 15 residues. CDR3 in amino acids: CASSLMGTVDNEQFF. CDR3 DNA sequence: TGCGCCAGCAGCTTGATGGGGACTGTGGACAATGAGCAGTTCTTC.

V and J are TRBV18 and TRBJ2-3; 7 bases are shared with TRBD1. The CDR3 extends over 16 amino acids. Germline values: CDR1 KGHSH, CDR2 LQKENI. Losses at the gene ends were 5 bases for V and 7 bases for J; bases not matched to a gene: 15. CDR3: CASSTMGQPSSHTQYF. The CDR3 DNA sequence: TGTGCCAGCTCAACAATGGGACAGCCCTCATCCCATACGCAGTATTTT.

This clone has just one count. CDR3 DNA sequence: TGTGCCAGCAGTCCTGGGACAGGGGTACCGCCCCAGCATTTT. Translating it yields CASSPGTGVPPQHF. The chain uses TRBV6-5 and TRBJ1-5, with TRBD1 matching 10 bases. This CDR3 comprises 14 residues. V lost 5 bases and J lost 9; bases outside the gene matches: 7. Germline CDR1 MNHEY, CDR2 SVGAGI.

The V call is TRBV15, the J call TRBJ2-1; 10 nucleotides line up with TRBD2. The V and J ends lost 0 bases and 6 bases, in that order; junction bases with no gene match: 5. The germline CDR1 and CDR2 sequences are LNHNV and YYDKDF (reference sequence). The CDR3 has 16 amino acids. In nucleotides, the CDR3 is TGTGCCACCAGCAGAGACACTAGCGGGGCTTTCAATGAGCAGTTCTTC. This gives the protein CATSRDTSGAFNEQFF. The full variable domain, its missing parts supplied by reference TRBV15 and TRBJ2-1, is DAMVIQNPRYQVTQFGKPVTLSCSQTLNHNVMYWYQQKSSQAPKLLFHYYDKDFNNEADTPDNFQSRRPNTSFCFLDIRSPGLGDTAMYLCATSRDTSGAFNEQFFGPGTRLTVL.

Concerning this clone itself: Distinct nucleotide sequences in the sample also encode this CDR3. J is TRBJ1-5 and V is TRBV18, with a possible D match to TRBD1 (5 bases). Germline CDR1 reads KGHSH; CDR2 reads LQKENI. The CDR3 length is 14 residues. V lost 2 bases and J 5 bases, leaving 10 bases between the germline ends. CDR3 in amino acids: CASSPVGQDQPQHF. The DNA for the CDR3 is TGTGCCAGCTCACCAGTGGGGCAGGATCAGCCCCAGCATTTT. Full variable domain (missing parts from reference TRBV18 and TRBJ1-5): NAGVMQNPRHLVRRRGQEARLRCSPMKGHSHVYWYRQLPEEGLKFMVYLQKENIIDESGMPKERFSAEFPKEGPSILRIQQVVRGDSAAYFCASSPVGQDQPQHFGDGTRLSIL.

The J gene is TRBJ2-1, the V gene TRBV10-3, with 8 nucleotides matching TRBD2. CDR1 ENHRY and CDR2 SYGVKD come from the germline V gene. Germline trimming cut 4 bases from V and 2 bases from J; bases unmatched to any gene: 10. The CDR3 is 17 residues long. The CDR3 protein is CAISGSPSGGAYNEQFF. DNA of the CDR3: TGTGCCATCAGTGGGAGCCCCTCGGGAGGGGCCTACAATGAGCAGTTCTTC.

The rearrangement joins TRBV6-4 to TRBJ2-5, with D maybe TRBD2 (5 bases). The germline V and J ends were trimmed by 3 bases and 1 base, with 9 bases remaining between them. Germline V gene sequence: CDR1 MRHNA, CDR2 SNTAGT. The CDR3 runs to 14 residues. As DNA, the CDR3 is TGTGCCAGCAGTGAAGAGCGGCTCCAAGAGACCCAGTACTTC. Amino acids: CASSEERLQETQYF.

In DNA form, the CDR3 reads TGTGCCAGCAGCGCAGGGATTACCTCCTCCTACGAGCAGTACTTC. Encoded protein: CASSAGITSSYEQYF. The rearrangement uses TRBV6-1 and TRBJ2-7; TRBD1 is a possible D gene (5 bases). V lost 6 bases and J lost 0, with 15 bases in between. The CDR3 extends over 15 amino acids. Looked up from germline, CDR1 is MNHNS and CDR2 is SASEGT.

V and J are TRBV2 and TRBJ2-1; D might be TRBD1 or TRBD2, each matching 5 bases. Germline-derived CDR1 and CDR2 are SNHLY and FYNNEI. The CDR3 is 13 residues long. Trimming removed 1 base at V and 9 bases at J, with 10 bases between. CDR3 in amino acids: CASSEEGTSEQFF. For the CDR3, the DNA is TGTGCCAGCAGTGAAGAGGGGACCTCTGAGCAGTTCTTC.

The chain joins TRBV5-4 to TRBJ2-7, with D possibly TRBD2 on 6 matching bases. The V end lost 1 base, the J end lost 6 bases, and 14 bases lay between the germline ends. Germline V gives CDR1 SGHNT, CDR2 YYREEE (reference sequence). CDR3 size: 14 residues. The CDR3 DNA reads TGTGCCAGCAGCTTGAAGCAGGGAGGTTTCGAGCAGTACTTC. This translates into CASSLKQGGFEQYF.

Here the CDR3 reads CASSVSLLETQYF. CDR3 bases: TGTGCCAGCAGCGTATCCCTTTTAGAGACCCAGTACTTC. The chain has TRBV9 and TRBJ2-5; no clear D. Trimming pared 1 base from V and 4 bases from J, leaving 8 bases between. The V gene's germline CDR1 is SGDLS and CDR2 YYNGEE. This CDR3 comprises 13 residues.

In the case of this clone: Mismatch with germline at one junction end may stem from a read error. Other DNA sequences within the sample encode an identical CDR3. The chain employs TRBV10-3 and TRBJ2-3; no definite D call. This CDR3 has 13 residues. The germline CDR1 and CDR2 sequences are ENHRY and SYGVKD. The CDR3 region has the DNA TGTGCCATTAGTGGGTCTAGCACAGATACGCAGTATTTT. The encoded protein is CAISGSSTDTQYF.

The gene calls are TRBV5-4 and TRBJ2-7; 9 nucleotides match TRBD1. V lost 4 bases and J lost 3; bases outside the gene matches: 11. Germline lookup yields CDR1 SGHNT and CDR2 YYREEE (reference sequence). The CDR3 runs to 16 residues. The CDR3 DNA sequence: TGTGCCAGCAGCCGCCGGGACAGGGCTACTTTCTACGAGCAGTACTTC. Encoded protein: CASSRRDRATFYEQYF.

V is TRBV28 and J is TRBJ2-2, with 8 nucleotides matching TRBD1. Germline V lookup: CDR1 MDHEN, CDR2 SYDVKM. With V trimmed by 7 bases and J by 5 bases, 6 bases remained unmatched. The CDR3 runs 14 residues. The CDR3 region is CASKETGVTGELFF. The CDR3 coding sequence is TGTGCCAGCAAAGAGACAGGGGTAACCGGGGAGCTGTTTTTT.

For this clone: Other DNA sequences in this specimen translate into the identical CDR3. The V and J genes are TRBV5-1 and TRBJ2-5, with D possibly TRBD2 on 6 matching bases. The germline V gene has CDR1 SGHRS and CDR2 YFSETQ. This CDR3 has 14 amino acids. With 2 bases removed from V and 1 base from J, the gap between germline ends came to 9 bases. The CDR3 coding sequence is TGCGCCAGCAGCTTATTAGCGGTCCAAGAGACCCAGTACTTC. Residues: CASSLLAVQETQYF.

V usage is TRBV6-1 and J usage is TRBJ1-5, with D hard to call. The V and J ends lost 4 bases and 3 bases respectively, with 13 bases between them. CDR3 length: 15 residues. CDR1 and CDR2 (germline): MNHNS, SASEGT. The CDR3 nucleotides are TGTGCCAGCAGTGCTCAGACATTTATCAATCAGCCCCAGCATTTT. This sequence encodes CASSAQTFINQPQHF.

The chain uses TRBV14 and TRBJ1-6, with 9 bases lining up with TRBD1. CDR1 is SGHDN and CDR2 is FVKESK in the germline V gene. The CDR3 totals 16 residues. V was clipped by 4 bases and J by 7 bases; unmatched bases: 8. The DNA of the CDR3 is TGTGCCAGCAGCCCCTTGGACAGGGGATTCAATTCACCCCTCCACTTT. It specifies CASSPLDRGFNSPLHF.

V gene TRBV5-6 combines with J gene TRBJ2-3; TRBD2 matches at 12 bases. The CDR3 sequence is 16 residues long. Trimming at V came to 2 bases and at J to 6 bases, leaving 7 bases not matched to a gene. Germline CDR1 reads SGHDT; CDR2 reads YYEEEE. The CDR3 bases are TGTGCCAGCAGCTTACGGCTAGCGGGGGGGCTTGATACGCAGTATTTT. It encodes CASSLRLAGGLDTQYF.

The chain has TRBV28 and TRBJ2-4; D unresolved. Germline V lookup: CDR1 MDHEN, CDR2 SYDVKM. V was cut by 2 bases and J by 0 bases, with 11 bases left in between. This CDR3 comprises 16 residues. In nucleotides, the CDR3 is TGTGCCAGCAGTTTAAGGGCAGACCTAGCCAAAAACATTCAGTACTTC. Its translation is CASSLRADLAKNIQYF.

V is TRBV5-8 and J is TRBJ1-2; 10 nucleotides agree with TRBD1. J was trimmed by 4 bases and V by 4 bases; bases with no gene match: 13. The CDR3 has 17 amino acids. Looked up from germline, CDR1 is SGHTS and CDR2 is YDEGEE. The chain's CDR3 is CASSPTVGTGVIYGYTF. CDR3 DNA sequence: TGTGCCAGCAGCCCAACAGTTGGGACAGGGGTAATCTATGGCTACACCTTC.

This chain links TRBV30 with TRBJ2-2, with TRBD1 matching over 8 bases. Losses at the gene ends were 2 bases for V and 3 bases for J; bases not matched to a gene: 5. Germline V CDR1 and CDR2: GTSNPN, SVGIG (reference sequence). The CDR3 totals 15 residues. The CDR3 nucleotides are TGTGCCTGGAGTACCGGGACAGGTGACACCGGGGAGCTGTTTTTT. Protein product: CAWSTGTGDTGELFF.

The chain employs TRBV11-2 and TRBJ1-6; no reliable D call. This CDR3 has 15 amino acids. Trimming cost V 0 bases and J 11 bases, with 14 bases left between them. The germline V gene encodes CDR1 SGHAT and CDR2 FQNNGV. The DNA for the CDR3 is TGTGCCAGCAGCTTAGATTTAGGAGAATGGGCACCCCTCCACTTT. This encodes CASSLDLGEWAPLHF.

This chain uses TRBV5-1 with TRBJ2-3; maybe TRBD1 (6 bases). The CDR3 runs 14 residues. CDR1 SGHRS and CDR2 YFSETQ come from the germline V gene. With 4 bases removed from V and 5 bases from J, the gap between germline ends came to 14 bases. CDR3: CASSTPGQGDTQYF. CDR3 nucleotides: TGCGCCAGCAGCACACCGGGACAAGGAGATACGCAGTATTTT.

On this clone: The same CDR3 also results from other DNA sequences found in this sample. The chain couples TRBV18 to TRBJ2-5; no reliable D call. V shed 2 bases and J shed 2 bases, with 3 bases lying between them. Germline loops: CDR1 KGHSH, CDR2 LQKENI. The CDR3 consists of 12 residues. The CDR3 is CASSPGQETQYF. DNA of the CDR3: TGTGCCAGCTCACCAGGACAAGAGACCCAGTACTTC.